The table lists the clone carrying this T cell receptor (beta chain) with many counts. As yet, its antigen is unknown. The read falls 3 residues short of the CDR3 end, and the missing part is taken from the germline J gene. The method was immunoSEQ multiplex PCR; TCRdb's version includes in-frame clones alone and lacks a portion of them. Altogether around 50,000 clones were found in the sample, and no singletons occur. This record comes from a study of T cell clonality in common variable immunodeficiency. Findings and caveats of the study: Repertoire-complication correlations in CVID were limited by patient heterogeneity. CVID subjects showed higher TCRbeta clonality than healthy controls. Fewer deletions and N-nucleotide insertions were reportedly seen in common variable immunodeficiency TCR beta sequences. CVID subjects shared fewer TCRbeta clones than healthy controls did.

The length of the CDR3 is 14 residues. The ends lost 5 bases at V and 1 base at J; junction bases unmatched: 3. Germline CDR1 and CDR2: DFQATT and SNEGSKA (reference sequence). This sequence was found in a person between 18 and 75 years old in good health. The chain carries TRBV20-1 and TRBJ2-1; 9 nucleotides line up with TRBD2. Sequenced material: peripheral blood mononuclear cells. CDR3 residues: CSAPAGGSYNEQFF. CDR3 bases read: TGCAGTGCTCCAGCGGGAGGATCCTACAATGAG.